The 20 T cell receptor beta chains given below trace back to one sample, sequenced in a study of blood T cell repertoires in COVID-19. Clones were sequenced by immunoSEQ multiplex PCR, and TCRdb holds only the in-frame ones, with some missing. The table includes tens of thousands of clones, roughly 83% detected once. Sequencing was performed on peripheral blood. The receptors were sampled from a human donor in a cohort sampled during active COVID-19.

The chain couples TRBV5-6 to TRBJ2-1; 9 bases fit TRBD1. Germline V gene data show CDR1 as SGHDT and CDR2 as YYEEEE. The CDR3 length is 15 residues. The V and J ends lost 3 bases and 5 bases, in that order; junction bases with no gene match: 6. The CDR3 spells CASSWGTGIHNEQFF. DNA of the CDR3: TGTGCCAGCAGCTGGGGGACAGGGATCCACAATGAGCAGTTCTTC.

Only a few counts were recorded for this clone. The genes are TRBV2 and TRBJ1-6; D is possibly TRBD1 (6 bases). Trimming cost V 6 bases and J 3 bases, with 12 bases left between them. Per germline, CDR1 SNHLY and CDR2 FYNNEI. The CDR3 extends over 15 amino acids. CDR3 coding DNA: TGTGCCAGCAGCCAGGGACACCTCTATAATTCACCCCTCCACTTT. Its translation is CASSQGHLYNSPLHF.

The gene calls are TRBV6-5 and TRBJ1-3, with 7 bases that match TRBD1. The CDR3 contains 15 residues. V gave up 2 bases and J gave up 4 bases; unmatched junction bases: 5. CDR1 is MNHEY and CDR2 is SVGAGI in the germline V gene. Here the CDR3 DNA reads TGTGCCAGCAGTTACAGGGGGCTCAAAGGAAACACCATATATTTT. This gives the protein CASSYRGLKGNTIYF.

The rearrangement uses TRBV19 and TRBJ2-1; D is possibly TRBD2 (7 bases). Trimming pared 3 bases from V and 2 bases from J, leaving 14 bases between. Germline CDR1 reads LNHDA; CDR2 reads SQIVND (reference sequence). CDR3 length equals 16 residues. CDR3 region: CASSIAAGAAYNEQFF. CDR3 nucleotides: TGTGCCAGTAGTATCGCGGCGGGGGCCGCCTACAATGAGCAGTTCTTC. The full variable domain, rest sourced from reference TRBV19 and TRBJ2-1, is DGGITQSPKYLFRKEGQNVTLSCEQNLNHDAMYWYRQDPGQGLRLIYYSQIVNDFQKGDIAEGYSVSREKKESFPLTVTSAQKNPTAFYLCASSIAAGAAYNEQFFGPGTRLTVL.

V gene TRBV7-2 combines with J gene TRBJ2-5; the D gene is possibly TRBD2 (7 bases). Trimming removed 5 bases from V and 4 bases from J, with 17 bases in between. This CDR3 has 15 amino acids. From germline, CDR1 is SGHTA and CDR2 FQGNSA. CDR3 region: CASSPMGGGGETQYF. The CDR3 bases are TGTGCCAGCAGCCCGATGGGGGGGGGCGGAGAGACCCAGTACTTC.

This chain joins TRBV3-1 (or the pseudogene TRBV3-2) and TRBJ2-2; tentative D call: TRBD2 (5 bases). The length of the CDR3 is 19 residues. V was clipped by 4 bases and J by 0 bases, with 21 bases between them. In germline, CDR1 is LGHDT, CDR2 YNNKEL (reference sequence). CDR3 sequence: CASSLLSRGQPPNTGELFF. CDR3 in DNA: TGTGCCAGCAGCCTACTCTCCCGCGGGCAGCCTCCGAACACCGGGGAGCTGTTTTTT.

The chain employs TRBV7-6 and TRBJ2-7, with D possibly TRBD1 on 6 matching bases. Germline V gene lookup returns CDR1 SGHVS and CDR2 FNYEAQ. Deletions cut 5 bases from V and 3 bases from J, with 20 bases between. The CDR3 covers 16 residues. CDR3 sequence: CASSQVRYRAGYEQYF. Written as DNA, the CDR3 is TGTGCCAGCAGCCAAGTCCGGTACAGGGCGGGCTACGAGCAGTACTTC.

The chain is built from TRBV29-1 and TRBJ2-7, with TRBD1 matching over 7 bases. This CDR3 has 12 amino acids. The V gene end was trimmed by 6 bases and the J gene end by 6 bases; junction bases not matched to a gene: 8. CDR1 is SQVTM, CDR2 ANQGSEA, per germline. The CDR3 DNA is TGCAGCGTGATGACAGGGACAGCCGAGCAGTACTTC. Translating it yields CSVMTGTAEQYF.

This clone came up a few times. The chain joins TRBV2 to TRBJ2-7, with unresolved D. Trimming stripped 4 bases from V and 4 bases from J, with 8 bases between. Germline V CDR1 and CDR2: SNHLY, FYNNEI. The CDR3 is 12 amino acids. CDR3 nucleotide sequence: TGTGCCAGCAGTGCTAGGCCATACGAGCAGTACTTC. Its protein is CASSARPYEQYF.

V gene TRBV30 combines with J gene TRBJ2-1, with 15 bases aligning to TRBD2. CDR1 GTSNPN and CDR2 SVGIG come from the germline V gene (reference sequence). The CDR3 runs 15 residues. V lost 5 bases to trimming and J lost 7 bases; unmatched junction nucleotides: 6. The CDR3 reads CAWWGGLAGGNEQFF. In nucleotides, the CDR3 is TGTGCCTGGTGGGGAGGACTAGCGGGGGGGAATGAGCAGTTCTTC.

The gene calls are TRBV19 and TRBJ2-7; 7 bases fit TRBD1. V was clipped by 3 bases and J by 0 bases; unmatched bases: 2. CDR3 length: 14 residues. CDR1 is LNHDA and CDR2 is SQIVND in the germline V gene (reference sequence). CDR3 in amino acids: CASSIGTDSYEQYF. Here the CDR3 DNA reads TGTGCCAGTAGTATCGGGACAGACTCCTACGAGCAGTACTTC.

This chain links TRBV7-9 with TRBJ1-4, with 11 bases lining up with TRBD1. From germline, CDR1 is SEHNR and CDR2 FQNEAQ (reference sequence). The CDR3 consists of 18 residues. The V gene end was trimmed by 5 bases and the J gene end by 3 bases; junction bases not matched to a gene: 11. CDR3 in DNA: TGTGCCAGCAGCCTGGACAGGGGGCAGTCGAACGCTAATGAAAAACTGTTTTTT. This translates into CASSLDRGQSNANEKLFF.

J is TRBJ2-2 and V is TRBV6-6; 10 bases are a match to TRBD2. The germline V gene encodes CDR1 MNHNY and CDR2 SVGAGI (reference sequence). Trimming removed 5 bases from V and 6 bases from J; junction bases left unmatched: 3. The CDR3 is made up of 14 amino acids. CDR3 in amino acids: CASSPSGGAGELFF. CDR3 in DNA: TGTGCCAGCAGTCCCAGCGGGGGGGCCGGGGAGCTGTTTTTT.

This chain connects TRBV24-1 to TRBJ1-2, with D possibly being TRBD1 (5 bases). V lost 9 bases, J lost 5 bases, and 12 bases lay in between. The V gene's germline CDR1 is KGHDR and CDR2 SFDVKD. The CDR3 sequence is 12 residues long. The CDR3 loop reads CATQTDTYGYTF. CDR3 DNA sequence: TGTGCCACCCAGACGGACACTTATGGCTACACCTTC.

This clone occurred once. The V and J genes are TRBV5-1 and TRBJ2-7; D is possibly TRBD1 (5 bases). Per germline, CDR1 SGHRS and CDR2 YFSETQ. V was trimmed by 0 bases and J by 7 bases, leaving 23 bases between them. This CDR3 is 17 amino acids long. The CDR3 region has the DNA TGCGCCAGCAGCTTGGCCGCAGGGCAGGCCCTGTCTACGGAGCAGTACTTC. Amino acid sequence: CASSLAAGQALSTEQYF.

This rearrangement joins TRBV9 to TRBJ2-5; D not resolved. This CDR3 spans 15 amino acids. CDR1 and CDR2 (germline): SGDLS, YYNGEE. V gave up 0 bases and J gave up 2 bases, with 11 bases separating them. CDR3 sequence: CASSVDGPPQETQYF. DNA of the CDR3: TGTGCCAGCAGCGTAGATGGGCCCCCTCAAGAGACCCAGTACTTC.

The chain employs TRBV11-2 and TRBJ2-5; 7 positions agree with TRBD2. There are 17 residues in the CDR3. Germline CDR1 and CDR2: SGHAT and FQNNGV. V lost 1 base, J lost 2 bases, and 10 bases stayed unmatched. CDR3 loop: CASSLGISGVIQETQYF. DNA for the CDR3: TGTGCCAGCAGCTTAGGAATAAGCGGGGTAATACAAGAGACCCAGTACTTC.

The chain links TRBV18 to TRBJ1-5, with 8 bases aligning to TRBD1. CDR1 is KGHSH and CDR2 is LQKENI in the germline V gene. V trimming: 2 bases; J trimming: 2 bases; junction bases outside the gene matches: 5. CDR3 length: 16 amino acids. This CDR3 reads CASSPMTGEGNQPQHF. CDR3 DNA sequence: TGTGCCAGCTCACCAATGACAGGGGAGGGCAATCAGCCCCAGCATTTT. The variable domain in full, with the rest retrieved from reference TRBV18 and TRBJ1-5, is NAGVMQNPRHLVRRRGQEARLRCSPMKGHSHVYWYRQLPEEGLKFMVYLQKENIIDESGMPKERFSAEFPKEGPSILRIQQVVRGDSAAYFCASSPMTGEGNQPQHFGDGTRLSIL.

The rearrangement uses TRBV6-1 and TRBJ2-7, with D possibly TRBD1 on 6 matching bases. CDR1 MNHNS and CDR2 SASEGT come from the germline V gene. The CDR3 is 17 residues long. Trimming shortened V by 1 base and J by 4 bases, and 20 bases separated the two germline ends. The CDR3 loop reads CASSEGEQGWGGYEQYF. For the CDR3, the DNA is TGTGCCAGCAGTGAAGGGGAACAGGGATGGGGTGGATACGAGCAGTACTTC.

The chain has TRBV9 and TRBJ1-3, with D maybe TRBD1 (5 bases). The CDR3 totals 15 residues. The V end was cut by 1 base, the J end by 1 base, with 9 bases between. Germline lookup yields CDR1 SGDLS and CDR2 YYNGEE. This CDR3 is CASSVQGLSGNTIYF. CDR3 bases: TGTGCCAGCAGCGTACAGGGTTTGTCTGGAAACACCATATATTTT.